The rows below give T cell receptor beta chains drawn from one sample of a study of blood T cell repertoires in COVID-19. Sequencing was performed with immunoSEQ multiplex PCR; in TCRdb, only in-frame clones are kept and a portion is missing. The sample shows a few hundred thousand clones, around 89% of them seen only once. What was sequenced was peripheral blood. The receptors were gathered from a woman aged 25 to 39 who had recovered from COVID-19. Each CDR3 is given with its conserved first and last residue. A D gene is named only where the DNA matches it firmly. Clone sizes are given selectively: once, few, many, or a class where the clone is expanded.

d_call: TRBD1
v_call: TRBV5-4
clone_size: .
j_call: TRBJ1-1
cdr3_nt: TGTGCCAGCAGCGCAGGAGGGGGCATGAACACTGAAGCTTTCTTT
cdr3_aa: CASSAGGGMNTEAFF

d_call: TRBD1
v_call: TRBV7-9
clone_size: .
j_call: TRBJ1-2
cdr3_nt: TGTGCCAGCAGCAAAGACAGGGGAGGATGGGGCTACACCTTC
cdr3_aa: CASSKDRGGWGYTF

d_call: .
v_call: TRBV7-9
clone_size: many
j_call: TRBJ1-2
cdr3_nt: TGTGCCAGCAGCTCCCGCGGGACGGCCCATGTTTTGGGCTACACCTTC
cdr3_aa: CASSSRGTAHVLGYTF

d_call: .
v_call: TRBV6-6
clone_size: .
j_call: TRBJ1-2
cdr3_nt: TGTGCCAGCAGTCCAGGGTCCAGAGCTAACTATGGCTACACCTTC
cdr3_aa: CASSPGSRANYGYTF

d_call: TRBD2
v_call: TRBV5-4
clone_size: .
j_call: TRBJ2-1
cdr3_nt: TGTGCCAGCAGAGGGGGACTAGCGGGGGGTGCTTCCTACAATGAGCAGTTCTTC
cdr3_aa: CASRGGLAGGASYNEQFF

d_call: .
v_call: TRBV18
clone_size: .
j_call: TRBJ2-1
cdr3_nt: TGTGCCAGCTCACCACCGATTGGAGGGGTCAATGAGCAGTTCTTC
cdr3_aa: CASSPPIGGVNEQFF

d_call: .
v_call: TRBV7-6
clone_size: .
j_call: TRBJ2-1
cdr3_nt: TGTGCCAGCAGCCCCCATCAGGTCAATGAGCAGTTCTTC
cdr3_aa: CASSPHQVNEQFF

d_call: .
v_call: TRBV6-5
clone_size: .
j_call: TRBJ1-1
cdr3_nt: TGTGCCAGCAGTTACCTAGGGGGAAACACTGAAGCTTTCTTT
cdr3_aa: CASSYLGGNTEAFF

d_call: TRBD1
v_call: TRBV30
clone_size: .
j_call: TRBJ2-7
cdr3_nt: TGTGCCTGGAGTGTCCAGGGGGCATCCTACGAGCAGTACTTC
cdr3_aa: CAWSVQGASYEQYF

d_call: TRBD2
v_call: TRBV11-2
clone_size: .
j_call: TRBJ2-5
cdr3_nt: TGTGCCAGCAGCTTGGTGTTGGCGGGGGGTCCAGAGACCCAGTACTTC
cdr3_aa: CASSLVLAGGPETQYF

d_call: TRBD1
v_call: TRBV6-5
clone_size: .
j_call: TRBJ2-1
cdr3_nt: TGTGCCAGCAGTCTTGGACAGGGCTCCTACAATGAGCAGTTCTTC
cdr3_aa: CASSLGQGSYNEQFF

d_call: TRBD1
v_call: TRBV5-1
clone_size: .
j_call: TRBJ2-7
cdr3_nt: TGCGCCAGCAGCTTGCGGGACAGCTCCTACGAGCAGTACTTC
cdr3_aa: CASSLRDSSYEQYF

d_call: .
v_call: TRBV5-8
clone_size: once
j_call: TRBJ1-1
cdr3_nt: TGTGCCAGCAGCCCGAGTCCGGGTATGAACACTGAAGCTTTCTTT
cdr3_aa: CASSPSPGMNTEAFF

d_call: .
v_call: TRBV9
clone_size: .
j_call: TRBJ2-1
cdr3_nt: TGTGCCAGCAGCGTACACCCTAGTCGTGGTAATGAGCAGTTCTTC
cdr3_aa: CASSVHPSRGNEQFF

d_call: TRBD2
v_call: TRBV7-3
clone_size: .
j_call: TRBJ2-1
cdr3_nt: TGTGCCAGCAGCCCGGGATCGGGGGGGGCGGCTTACAATGAGCAGTTCTTC
cdr3_aa: CASSPGSGGAAYNEQFF

d_call: .
v_call: TRBV2
clone_size: .
j_call: TRBJ2-7
cdr3_nt: TGTGCCAGCACGCGGGACAGTAGCTCCTACGAGCAGTACTTC
cdr3_aa: CASTRDSSSYEQYF

d_call: TRBD1
v_call: TRBV19
clone_size: .
j_call: TRBJ2-7
cdr3_nt: TGTGCCAGTAGCTCGGGACAGGGCTTCACCTACGAGCAGTACTTC
cdr3_aa: CASSSGQGFTYEQYF

d_call: .
v_call: TRBV19
clone_size: .
j_call: TRBJ2-7
cdr3_nt: TGTGCCAGTAGTCAGGGATGGGAGCAGTACTTC
cdr3_aa: CASSQGWEQYF